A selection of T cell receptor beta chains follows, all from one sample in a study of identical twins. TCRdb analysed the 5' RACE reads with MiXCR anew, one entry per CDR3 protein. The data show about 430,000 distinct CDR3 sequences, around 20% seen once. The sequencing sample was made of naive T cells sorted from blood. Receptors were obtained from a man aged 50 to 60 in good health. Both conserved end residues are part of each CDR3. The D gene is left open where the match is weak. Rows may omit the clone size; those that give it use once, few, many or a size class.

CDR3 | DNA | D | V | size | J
CASFGMAGEQYF | TGCGCCAGCTTCGGGATGGCCGGCGAGCAGTACTTC | . | TRBV5-1 | few | TRBJ2-7
CASSQIGVLETQYF | TGTGCCAGCAGCCAGATCGGGGTCCTTGAGACCCAGTACTTC | . | TRBV4-2 | few | TRBJ2-5
CASSTLRHNEQFF | TGTGCCAGCAGCACTCTCAGGCACAATGAGCAGTTCTTC | . | TRBV11-2 | few | TRBJ2-1
CASRTTTTGFTEAFF | TGTGCCAGCAGGACTACTACGACAGGGTTCACTGAAGCTTTCTTT | TRBD1 | TRBV6-1 | many | TRBJ1-1
CSARDYLSSYNEQFF | TGCAGTGCTAGAGATTACCTAAGCTCCTACAATGAGCAGTTCTTC | . | TRBV20-1 | many | TRBJ2-1
CASGRDSRSSYEQYF | TGCGCCAGCGGCCGGGACTCCCGGAGCTCCTACGAGCAGTACTTC | . | TRBV5-1 | . | TRBJ2-7
CASSLPNRDGAEAFF | TGCGCCAGCAGCTTGCCCAATCGTGATGGGGCGGAAGCTTTCTTT | . | TRBV5-1 | many | TRBJ1-1
CASRTGTSGDLTYNEQFF | TGTGCCAGCAGAACCGGGACTAGCGGCGATCTGACATACAATGAGCAGTTCTTC | TRBD2 | TRBV4-2 | many | TRBJ2-1
CSARDSGNYNEQFF | TGCAGTGCTAGAGATTCCGGAAACTACAATGAGCAGTTCTTC | . | TRBV20-1 | . | TRBJ2-1
CASSLLRGGETQYF | TGTGCCAGCAGCTTGCTCCGAGGTGGGGAGACCCAGTACTTC | . | TRBV5-4 | few | TRBJ2-5
CSVAGQGWGMNTEAFF | TGCAGCGTTGCGGGACAGGGCTGGGGTATGAACACTGAAGCTTTCTTT | TRBD1 | TRBV29-1 | . | TRBJ1-1
CATSRELWREHTEAFF | TGTGCCACCAGCAGAGAGCTTTGGAGGGAACACACTGAAGCTTTCTTT | . | TRBV15 | many | TRBJ1-1